One sample yielded the 27 T cell receptor beta chains listed below, sequenced in a study of T cell responses to AZD1222 COVID-19 vaccine. Data came from immunoSEQ multiplex PCR; TCRdb stores just in-frame clones and leaves some out. There are more than 150,000 clones in the sample; about 87% occur only once, and roughly 6.5% lies in the top ten. This material consisted of peripheral blood, taken on day 0 of AZD1222 vaccination. The source of these receptors is an adult in good health.

The chain joins TRBV5-4 to TRBJ2-1; 8 bases are shared with TRBD2. The CDR3 contains 16 residues. Germline CDR1 reads SGHNT; CDR2 reads YYREEE (reference sequence). Germline trimming cut 0 bases from V and 0 bases from J; bases unmatched to any gene: 2. CDR3 sequence (DNA): TGTGCCAGCAGCTTGGTCGGGGGGGGCTCCTACAATGAGCAGTTCTTC. It encodes CASSLVGGGSYNEQFF.

The chain has TRBV6-5 and TRBJ2-1, with 13 positions matching TRBD2. Per germline, CDR1 MNHEY and CDR2 SVGAGI. There are 15 residues in the CDR3. J was trimmed by 10 bases and V by 5 bases; bases with no gene match: 8. The CDR3 DNA reads as TGTGCCAGCAGTCCCGGACTAGCGGGAGTAGACGAGCAGTTCTTC. This translates into CASSPGLAGVDEQFF.

The gene calls are TRBV6-5 and TRBJ1-6; D gene uncertain. The germline gives CDR1 MNHEY, CDR2 SVGAGI. V lost 6 bases to trimming and J lost 0 bases, with 6 bases between them. The CDR3 has 14 residues. CDR3 residues: CASRVSSYNSPLHF. CDR3 nucleotide sequence: TGTGCCAGCAGAGTTAGCTCCTATAATTCACCCCTCCACTTT.

CDR3 protein: CASSLQSGSGTGELFF. CDR3 coding DNA: TGTGCCAGCAGCTTACAGAGCGGGTCGGGCACCGGGGAGCTGTTTTTT. The rearrangement uses TRBV7-2 and TRBJ2-2, with D possibly being TRBD2 (6 bases). CDR1 and CDR2 from the germline V gene are SGHTA and FQGNSA. The germline V and J ends were trimmed by 2 bases and 4 bases, with 14 bases remaining between them. The CDR3 length is 16 residues.

This chain joins TRBV19 and TRBJ1-5; D perhaps matches TRBD1 (6 bases). The V end was cut by 3 bases, the J end by 3 bases, with 15 bases between. The CDR3 has 16 residues. Germline CDR1 and CDR2: LNHDA and SQIVND (reference sequence). The CDR3 region is CASSIGGRQNNQPQHF. CDR3 coding DNA: TGTGCCAGTAGTATTGGGGGGCGCCAGAACAATCAGCCCCAGCATTTT. Combining the CDR3 with reference TRBV19 and TRBJ1-5 gives the whole variable domain DGGITQSPKYLFRKEGQNVTLSCEQNLNHDAMYWYRQDPGQGLRLIYYSQIVNDFQKGDIAEGYSVSREKKESFPLTVTSAQKNPTAFYLCASSIGGRQNNQPQHFGDGTRLSIL.

This clone was seen a single time. This chain joins TRBV28 and TRBJ2-1; D not resolved. Trimming left V 7 bases short and J 10 bases short, with 11 bases between. From germline, CDR1 is MDHEN and CDR2 SYDVKM. The CDR3 length is 11 residues. DNA for the CDR3: TGTGCCAGCACGTCCCGCTGGGAGCAGTTCTTC. Amino acid sequence: CASTSRWEQFF.

The chain carries TRBV6-5 and TRBJ2-3; D gene unclear. CDR1 and CDR2 (germline): MNHEY, SVGAGI. The CDR3 runs to 13 residues. V dropped 10 bases and J dropped 1 base, with 12 bases sitting between them. The CDR3 reads CATPEDGTDTQYF. The CDR3 DNA sequence: TGTGCCACTCCAGAGGATGGCACAGATACGCAGTATTTT.

V gene TRBV29-1 combines with J gene TRBJ2-5; no firm D call. V was trimmed by 4 bases and J by 5 bases, leaving 14 bases between them. Germline V gene lookup returns CDR1 SQVTM and CDR2 ANQGSEA. CDR3 length: 13 residues. The CDR3 loop is CSVATPPVETQYF. The CDR3 region has the DNA TGCAGCGTTGCTACTCCTCCAGTGGAGACCCAGTACTTC.

The chain combines TRBV19 with TRBJ2-5; D perhaps matches TRBD2 (5 bases). Per germline, CDR1 LNHDA and CDR2 SQIVND (reference sequence). Trimming removed 7 bases from V and 5 bases from J, with 17 bases in between. The CDR3 is made up of 14 amino acids. The CDR3 DNA follows: TGTGCCAGTACCGAGGGCCTTCGCCTCGAGACCCAGTACTTC. Protein sequence: CASTEGLRLETQYF.

The gene calls are TRBV18 and TRBJ2-7; a weak D match, TRBD1 (5 bases). Deletions cut 0 bases from V and 4 bases from J, with 13 bases between. Germline lookup yields CDR1 KGHSH and CDR2 LQKENI. This CDR3 region has 15 residues. The CDR3 region has the DNA TGTGCCAGCTCACCACCAAAGGACAATAATTACGAGCAGTACTTC. Protein product: CASSPPKDNNYEQYF.

The rearrangement joins TRBV6-5 to TRBJ1-2; TRBD1 aligns across 8 bases. CDR1 is MNHEY and CDR2 is SVGAGI in the germline V gene. The CDR3 runs 13 residues. V dropped 6 bases and J dropped 6; count of bases not matched to a gene: 6. CDR3 in DNA: TGTGCCAGCAGGGTGACAGGGGAGAATGGCTACACCTTC. Translated, it gives CASRVTGENGYTF.

The chain recombines TRBV28 with TRBJ2-7; D not resolved. Germline CDR1 and CDR2: MDHEN and SYDVKM. There are 14 residues in the CDR3. V lost 2 bases and J 2 bases, leaving 10 bases between the germline ends. CDR3 DNA: TGTGCCAGCAGTTTAACTACACCCACCTACGAGCAGTACTTC. Residues: CASSLTTPTYEQYF.

This CDR3 is CASSNAYEQYF. CDR3 sequence (DNA): TGTGCCAGCAGCAACGCCTACGAGCAGTACTTC. The V call is TRBV7-6, the J call TRBJ2-7; no definite D call. V lost 5 bases and J 2 bases, leaving 4 bases between the germline ends. Per germline, CDR1 SGHVS and CDR2 FNYEAQ. This CDR3 is 11 amino acids long.

The V and J genes are TRBV28 and TRBJ1-2, with no clear D. V was pared by 2 bases and J by 8 bases, with 18 bases between. Germline CDR1 reads MDHEN; CDR2 reads SYDVKM. CDR3 length: 15 amino acids. DNA of the CDR3: TGTGCCAGCAGTTTAAATCTGGGAGACCCGCCGGGCTACACCTTC. Protein: CASSLNLGDPPGYTF.

This chain connects TRBV10-3 to TRBJ2-7; the match to TRBD1 covers 9 bases. Unmatched junction bases numbered 15, after V lost 10 bases and J lost 5 bases. CDR3 size: 15 residues. Looked up from germline, CDR1 is ENHRY and CDR2 is SYGVKD. CDR3 coding DNA: TGTGCCACCGGGACAGACGGGACAGGGATGGACGAGCAGTACTTC. It codes for CATGTDGTGMDEQYF.

CDR3 residues: CASSGRQGAQETQYF. In DNA form, the CDR3 reads TGTGCCAGCAGTGGCCGACAGGGGGCCCAAGAGACCCAGTACTTC. The chain carries TRBV28 and TRBJ2-5; 10 bases fit TRBD1. CDR1 and CDR2 from the germline V gene are MDHEN and SYDVKM. After removal of 5 bases from V and 1 base from J, the junction contained 4 bases not matched to a gene. The CDR3 runs 15 residues.

This clone was counted once. Here the CDR3 reads CASSSTPGGQKNTEAFF. The CDR3 nucleotides are TGTGCCAGCAGCTCTACCCCCGGGGGGCAAAAGAACACTGAAGCTTTCTTT. J is TRBJ1-1 and V is TRBV5-5; D may be TRBD1 (6 bases). The CDR3 extends over 17 amino acids. Germline V lookup: CDR1 SGHKS, CDR2 YYEKEE (reference sequence). V lost 3 bases, J lost 1 base, and 19 bases lay in between. Looking up the rest from reference TRBV5-5 and TRBJ1-1 gives the full variable domain: DAGVTQSPTHLIKTRGQQVTLRCSPISGHKSVSWYQQVLGQGPQFIFQYYEKEERGRGNFPDRFSARQFPNYSSELNVNALLLGDSALYLCASSSTPGGQKNTEAFFGQGTRLTVV.

The gene calls are TRBV5-4 and TRBJ1-1, with D perhaps TRBD1 (6 bases). The CDR3 runs 18 residues. Germline V gene sequence: CDR1 SGHNT, CDR2 YYREEE (reference sequence). V was pared by 4 bases and J by 1 base, with 23 bases between. The CDR3 here is CASSLGSRGGAGNTEAFF. The DNA for the CDR3 is TGTGCCAGCAGCCTTGGTTCACGAGGGGGGGCGGGGAACACTGAAGCTTTCTTT.

The V gene is TRBV3-1 (or the pseudogene TRBV3-2), the J gene TRBJ1-4; D is perhaps TRBD1 (6 bases). With 3 bases removed from V and 4 bases from J, the gap between germline ends came to 12 bases. The CDR3 is 15 amino acids. Germline-derived CDR1 and CDR2 are LGHDT and YNNKEL (reference sequence). The CDR3 reads CASSQAGAFNEKLFF. The CDR3 DNA sequence: TGTGCCAGCAGCCAGGCAGGGGCCTTTAATGAAAAACTGTTTTTT.

The table lists this clone with a count of one. The chain combines TRBV6-5 with TRBJ2-7, with 7 bases matching TRBD1. The germline V gene has CDR1 MNHEY and CDR2 SVGAGI. This CDR3 comprises 15 residues. V lost 0 bases, J lost 4 bases, and 6 bases stayed unmatched. CDR3 sequence: CASSYSKQGSYEQYF. In DNA, the CDR3 is TGTGCCAGCAGTTACTCGAAACAGGGGTCGTACGAGCAGTACTTC.

This clone was seen more than once but under ten times. The chain is built from TRBV12-3 or TRBV12-4 and TRBJ2-7, with unresolved D. The CDR3 runs 12 residues. Trimming stripped 2 bases from V and 5 bases from J, with 7 bases between. The CDR3 nucleotides are TGTGCCAGCAGTTTATGGCGAGACGAGCAGTACTTC. Residues: CASSLWRDEQYF.

The chain is built from TRBV11-2 and TRBJ1-4; TRBD1 might be the D (6 bases). The CDR3 length is 13 residues. Per germline, CDR1 SGHAT and CDR2 FQNNGV. V was cut by 4 bases and J by 7 bases, with 10 bases left in between. The CDR3 is CASSSDRGEKLFF. The CDR3 DNA reads TGTGCCAGCAGCTCGGACAGAGGTGAAAAACTGTTTTTT.

The rearrangement links TRBV5-8 to TRBJ2-2; no reliable D call. The CDR3 contains 16 residues. CDR1 is SGHTS and CDR2 is YDEGEE in the germline V gene. Trimming removed 0 bases from V and 1 base from J, with 10 bases in between. Here the CDR3 DNA reads TGTGCCAGCAGCTTGGTTATCAGGAAGAACACCGGGGAGCTGTTTTTT. Amino acids: CASSLVIRKNTGELFF.

This clone was detected only once. This chain uses TRBV30 with TRBJ1-6; D may be TRBD1 (6 bases). The CDR3 length is 16 residues. The V gene lost 3 bases and the J gene lost 1 base, with 13 bases spanning the gap. CDR1 is GTSNPN and CDR2 is SVGIG in the germline V gene (reference sequence). The CDR3 DNA reads TGTGCCTGGAGCCCTAGGGGGGGTTCCTATAATTCACCCCTCCACTTT. Protein product: CAWSPRGGSYNSPLHF.

This clone has only one observation. The V call is TRBV27, the J call TRBJ2-1; 7 bases align to TRBD2. CDR3 length: 14 residues. Trimming cost V 1 base and J 5 bases; bases outside gene matches: 2. Germline CDR1 and CDR2: MNHEY and SMNVEV (reference sequence). The DNA for the CDR3 is TGTGCCAGCAGTTTATATGGGGGGGACAATGAGCAGTTCTTC. It encodes CASSLYGGDNEQFF.

The chain carries TRBV6-1 and TRBJ2-3, with D tentatively TRBD2 (5 bases). The CDR3 has 15 residues. The germline gives CDR1 MNHNS, CDR2 SASEGT. The V and J ends lost 0 bases and 2 bases respectively, with 9 bases between them. The CDR3 region has the DNA TGTGCCAGCAGTGAAGCGAGGAGGCCCACAGATACGCAGTATTTT. Its translation: CASSEARRPTDTQYF.

The gene calls are TRBV5-6 and TRBJ2-2; TRBD2 matches at 10 bases. The CDR3 is 17 residues long. The trim removed 0 bases at V and 7 bases at J, leaving 9 bases unmatched. Germline CDR1 is SGHDT and CDR2 is YYEEEE. The CDR3: CASSLVRSSGSFGELFF. CDR3 sequence (DNA): TGTGCCAGCAGCTTGGTGAGGTCTAGCGGGAGTTTCGGGGAGCTGTTTTTT.